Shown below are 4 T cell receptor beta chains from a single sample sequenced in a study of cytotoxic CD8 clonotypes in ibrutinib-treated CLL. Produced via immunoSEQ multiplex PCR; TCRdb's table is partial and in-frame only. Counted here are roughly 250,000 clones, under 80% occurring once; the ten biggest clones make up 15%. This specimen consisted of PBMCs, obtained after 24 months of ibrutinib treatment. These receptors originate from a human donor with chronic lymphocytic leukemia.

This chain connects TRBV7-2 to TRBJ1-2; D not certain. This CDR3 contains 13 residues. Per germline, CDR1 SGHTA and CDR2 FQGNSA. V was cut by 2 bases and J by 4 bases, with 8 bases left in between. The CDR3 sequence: CASSLLVSYGYTF. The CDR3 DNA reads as TGTGCCAGCAGCTTATTGGTCAGCTATGGCTACACCTTC.

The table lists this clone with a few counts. CDR3 residues: CASSRGTLLEQYF. The CDR3 nucleotides are TGTGCCAGCAGCCGAGGGACTCTTCTCGAGCAGTACTTC. The chain couples TRBV5-8 to TRBJ2-7, with D tentatively TRBD2 (6 bases). This CDR3 is built from 13 residues. The V end lost 4 bases, the J end lost 6 bases, and 14 bases lay between the germline ends. Germline assignment: CDR1 SGHTS and CDR2 YDEGEE. Supplemented by reference TRBV5-8 and TRBJ2-7, the full variable domain reads EAGVTQSPTHLIKTRGQQATLRCSPISGHTSVYWYQQALGLGLQFLLWYDEGEERNRGNFPPRFSGRQFPNYSSELNVNALELEDSALYLCASSRGTLLEQYFGPGTRLTVT.

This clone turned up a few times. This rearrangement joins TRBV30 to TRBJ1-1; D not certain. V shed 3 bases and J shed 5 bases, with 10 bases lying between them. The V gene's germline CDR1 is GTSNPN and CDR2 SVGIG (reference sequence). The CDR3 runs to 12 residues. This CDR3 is CAWRGRGTEAFF. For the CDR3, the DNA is TGTGCCTGGAGGGGGAGAGGGACTGAAGCTTTCTTT.

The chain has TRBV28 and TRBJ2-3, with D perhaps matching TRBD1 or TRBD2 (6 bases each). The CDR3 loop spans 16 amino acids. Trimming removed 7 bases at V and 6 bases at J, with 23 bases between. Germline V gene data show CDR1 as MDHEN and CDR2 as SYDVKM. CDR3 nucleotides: TGTGCCAGCAATACTCTAGTGGGGGGCCGGCGCGATACGCAGTATTTT. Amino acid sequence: CASNTLVGGRRDTQYF.